This T cell receptor (beta chain) came from a study of cytomegalovirus exposure and HLA in healthy donors. The study, taken as a whole, reports: According to a subsequent analysis, TCR clusters identified in the first cohort showed a tendency to co-occur across the approximately 120 validation repertoires. In vitro, three CMV-associated chains proved specific for CMV antigens.

Here immunoSEQ multiplex PCR was the method, and the copy in TCRdb shows in-frame clones only, minus some. In the table there are around 61,000 clones, 80% to 95% of which are singletons. The CDR3 sequence is 16 residues long. Germline V gene lookup returns CDR1 MGHDK and CDR2 SYGVNS. Trimming removed 3 bases from V and 4 bases from J, with 18 bases in between. With respect to this clone: No antigen is known for it.

The chain links TRBV25-1 to TRBJ1-1; no clear D. This clonotype originated in a man aged 18 to 29 in good health and CMV-seropositive. Sequenced sample: PBMCs. The CDR3, as DNA: TGTGCCAGCAGTGATTCCTCCCGAACGACGGGCACTGAAGCTTTCTTT. Protein sequence: CASSDSSRTTGTEAFF.